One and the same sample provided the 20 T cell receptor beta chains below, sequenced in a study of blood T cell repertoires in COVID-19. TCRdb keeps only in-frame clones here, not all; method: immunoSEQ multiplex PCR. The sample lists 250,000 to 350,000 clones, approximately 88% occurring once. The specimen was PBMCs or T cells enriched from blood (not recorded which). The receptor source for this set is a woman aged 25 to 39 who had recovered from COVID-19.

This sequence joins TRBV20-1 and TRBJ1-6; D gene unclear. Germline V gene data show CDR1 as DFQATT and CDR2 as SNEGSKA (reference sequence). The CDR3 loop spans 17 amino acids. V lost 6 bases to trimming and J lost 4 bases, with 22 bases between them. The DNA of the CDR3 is TGCAGTGCCAGTTGGGAGGCCCATTCCTCATATAATTCACCCCTCCACTTT. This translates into CSASWEAHSSYNSPLHF.

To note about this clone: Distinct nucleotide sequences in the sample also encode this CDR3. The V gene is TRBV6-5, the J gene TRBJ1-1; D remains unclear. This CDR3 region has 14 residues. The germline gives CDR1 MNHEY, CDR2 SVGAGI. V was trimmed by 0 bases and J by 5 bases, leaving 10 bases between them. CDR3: CASSYSRGGTEAFF. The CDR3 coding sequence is TGTGCCAGCAGTTACTCACGAGGTGGAACTGAAGCTTTCTTT.

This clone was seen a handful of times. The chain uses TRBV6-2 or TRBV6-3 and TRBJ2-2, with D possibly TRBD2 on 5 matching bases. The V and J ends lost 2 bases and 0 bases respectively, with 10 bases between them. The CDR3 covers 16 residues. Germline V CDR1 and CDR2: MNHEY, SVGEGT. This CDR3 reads CASSYDREPNTGELFF. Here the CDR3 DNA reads TGTGCCAGCAGTTACGATCGGGAACCGAACACCGGGGAGCTGTTTTTT.

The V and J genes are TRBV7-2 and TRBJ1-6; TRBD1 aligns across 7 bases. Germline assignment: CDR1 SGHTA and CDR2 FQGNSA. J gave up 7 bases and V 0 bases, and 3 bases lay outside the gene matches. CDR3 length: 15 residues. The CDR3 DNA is TGTGCCAGCAGCTTAGCCGGACAGGTGAATTCACCCCTCCACTTT. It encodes CASSLAGQVNSPLHF. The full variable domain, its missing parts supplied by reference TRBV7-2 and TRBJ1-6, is GAGVSQSPSNKVTEKGKDVELRCDPISGHTALYWYRQSLGQGLEFLIYFQGNSAPDKSGLPSDRFSAERTGGSVSTLTIQRTQQEDSAVYLCASSLAGQVNSPLHFGNGTRLTVT.

The chain's CDR3 is CASSFGQNFYGYTF. In nucleotides, the CDR3 is TGTGCCAGCAGCTTCGGACAGAACTTCTATGGCTACACCTTC. The chain carries TRBV6-5 and TRBJ1-2; tentative D call: TRBD1 (6 bases). Trimming shortened V by 6 bases and J by 4 bases, and 15 bases separated the two germline ends. This CDR3 spans 14 amino acids. CDR1 is MNHEY, CDR2 SVGAGI, per germline.

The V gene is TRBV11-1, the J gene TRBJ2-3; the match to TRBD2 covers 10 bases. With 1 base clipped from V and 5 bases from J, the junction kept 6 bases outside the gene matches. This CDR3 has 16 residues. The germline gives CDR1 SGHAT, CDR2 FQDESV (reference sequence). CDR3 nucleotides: TGTGCCAGCAGCTTAGGTTCCAGCGGGAGGGGAGATACGCAGTATTTT. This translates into CASSLGSSGRGDTQYF.

The CDR3 nucleotides read TGTGCCACCTCTATGACACTCTACGGAGGCTACACCTTC. Protein sequence: CATSMTLYGGYTF. The J gene is TRBJ1-2, the V gene TRBV27; D gene uncertain. This CDR3 contains 13 residues. From germline, CDR1 is MNHEY and CDR2 SMNVEV (reference sequence). The ends were cut back, 10 bases at V and 8 bases at J, with 20 bases in the middle.

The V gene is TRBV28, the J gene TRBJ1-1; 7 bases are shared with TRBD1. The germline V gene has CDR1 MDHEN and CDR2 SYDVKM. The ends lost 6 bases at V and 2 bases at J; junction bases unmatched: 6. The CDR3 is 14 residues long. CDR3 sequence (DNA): TGTGCCAGCAGGGCGGGACAGTTCAACACTGAAGCTTTCTTT. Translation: CASRAGQFNTEAFF.

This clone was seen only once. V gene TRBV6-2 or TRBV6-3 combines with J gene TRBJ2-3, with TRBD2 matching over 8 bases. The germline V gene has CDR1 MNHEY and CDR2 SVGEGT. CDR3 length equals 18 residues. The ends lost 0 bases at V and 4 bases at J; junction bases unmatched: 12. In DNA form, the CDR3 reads TGTGCCAGCAGTTACTCGACCCGGATAGCGGGGAGTGCAGATACGCAGTATTTT. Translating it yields CASSYSTRIAGSADTQYF.

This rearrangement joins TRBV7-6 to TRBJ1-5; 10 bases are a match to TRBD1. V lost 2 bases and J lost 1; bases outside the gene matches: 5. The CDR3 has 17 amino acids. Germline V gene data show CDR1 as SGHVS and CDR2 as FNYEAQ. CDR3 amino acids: CASSLRGTGASNQPQHF. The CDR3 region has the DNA TGTGCCAGCAGCTTAAGGGGGACAGGGGCAAGCAATCAGCCCCAGCATTTT.

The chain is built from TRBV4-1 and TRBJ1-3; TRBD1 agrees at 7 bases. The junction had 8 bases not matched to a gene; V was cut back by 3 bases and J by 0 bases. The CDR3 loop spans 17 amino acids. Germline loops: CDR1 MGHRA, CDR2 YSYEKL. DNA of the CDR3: TGCGCCAGCAGCCAGCCGACAGGGCTCCTCTCTGGAAACACCATATATTTT. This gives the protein CASSQPTGLLSGNTIYF.

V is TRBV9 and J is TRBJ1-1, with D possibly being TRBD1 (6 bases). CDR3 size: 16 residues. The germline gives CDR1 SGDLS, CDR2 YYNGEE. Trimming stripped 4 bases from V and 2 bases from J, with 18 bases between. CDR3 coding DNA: TGTGCCAGCAGCCTCAGAGCGGGGGGGCGCAACACTGAAGCTTTCTTT. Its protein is CASSLRAGGRNTEAFF. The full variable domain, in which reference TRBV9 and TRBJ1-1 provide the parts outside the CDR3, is DSGVTQTPKHLITATGQRVTLRCSPRSGDLSVYWYQQSLDQGLQFLIQYYNGEERAKGNILERFSAQQFPDLHSELNLSSLELGDSALYFCASSLRAGGRNTEAFFGQGTRLTVV.

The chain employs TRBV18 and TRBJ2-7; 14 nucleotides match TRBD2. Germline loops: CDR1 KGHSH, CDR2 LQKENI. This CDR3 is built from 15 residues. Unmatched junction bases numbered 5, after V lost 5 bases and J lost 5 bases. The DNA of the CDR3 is TGTGCCAGCTCAATTGGGACTAGCGGGAGCGACGAGCAGTACTTC. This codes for CASSIGTSGSDEQYF.

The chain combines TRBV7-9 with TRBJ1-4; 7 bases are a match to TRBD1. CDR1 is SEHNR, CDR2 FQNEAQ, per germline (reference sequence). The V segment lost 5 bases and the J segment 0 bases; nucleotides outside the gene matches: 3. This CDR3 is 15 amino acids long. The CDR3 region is CASSPQGATNEKLFF. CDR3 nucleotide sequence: TGTGCCAGCAGCCCCCAGGGGGCAACTAATGAAAAACTGTTTTTT.

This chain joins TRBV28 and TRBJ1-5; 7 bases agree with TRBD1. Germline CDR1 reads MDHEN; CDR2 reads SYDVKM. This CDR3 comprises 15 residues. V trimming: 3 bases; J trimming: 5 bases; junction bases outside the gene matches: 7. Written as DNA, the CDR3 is TGTGCCAGCAGTTTGATACAGGGGTTCTATCAGCCCCAGCATTTT. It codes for CASSLIQGFYQPQHF.

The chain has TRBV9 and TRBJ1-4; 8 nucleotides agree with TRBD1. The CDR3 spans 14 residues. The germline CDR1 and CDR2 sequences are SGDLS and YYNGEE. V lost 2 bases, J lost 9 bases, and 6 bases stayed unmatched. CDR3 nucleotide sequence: TGTGCCAGCAGCGTGGAGCAGGGGGCGCAAAAACTGTTTTTT. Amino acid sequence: CASSVEQGAQKLFF.

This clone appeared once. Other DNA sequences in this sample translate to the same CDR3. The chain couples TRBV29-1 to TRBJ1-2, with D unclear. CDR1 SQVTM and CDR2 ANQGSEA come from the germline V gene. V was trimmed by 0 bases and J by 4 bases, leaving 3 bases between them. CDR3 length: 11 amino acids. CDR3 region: CSVEDRYGYTF. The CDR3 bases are TGCAGCGTTGAAGATCGCTATGGCTACACCTTC.

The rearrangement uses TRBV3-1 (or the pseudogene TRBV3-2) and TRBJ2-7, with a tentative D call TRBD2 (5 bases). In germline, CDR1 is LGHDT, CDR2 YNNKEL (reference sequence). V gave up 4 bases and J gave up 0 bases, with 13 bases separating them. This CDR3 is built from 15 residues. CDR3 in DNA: TGTGCCAGCAGCCCAATTCGGGGATTCTCCTACGAGCAGTACTTC. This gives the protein CASSPIRGFSYEQYF.

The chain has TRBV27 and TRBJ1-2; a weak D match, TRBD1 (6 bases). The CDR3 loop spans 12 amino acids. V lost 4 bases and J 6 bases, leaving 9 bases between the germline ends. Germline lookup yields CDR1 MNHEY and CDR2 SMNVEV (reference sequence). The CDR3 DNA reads TGTGCCAGCAGTTCGGACAGAAATGGCTACACCTTC. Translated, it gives CASSSDRNGYTF.

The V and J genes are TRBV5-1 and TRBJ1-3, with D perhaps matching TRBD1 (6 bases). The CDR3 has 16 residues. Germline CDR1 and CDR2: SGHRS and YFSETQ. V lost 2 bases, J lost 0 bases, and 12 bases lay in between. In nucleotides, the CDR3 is TGCGCCAGCAGCTTACGGACAGCGAGCTCTGGAAACACCATATATTTT. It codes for CASSLRTASSGNTIYF.